This T cell receptor (beta chain) was documented in a study of T cell responses to AZD1222 COVID-19 vaccine. About the study: The study pooled second doses at about 4 or about 12 weeks.

Trimming pared 6 bases from V and 1 base from J, leaving 7 bases between. This CDR3 has 13 residues. Germline V gives CDR1 SGHRS, CDR2 YFSETQ. The table came from immunoSEQ multiplex PCR; TCRdb's copy has only in-frame clones and leaves some out. The sample shows 130,000 to 150,000 clones, 90% to 95% of them seen only once. This sample comprised peripheral blood, obtained on day 0 of AZD1222 vaccination. This chain connects TRBV5-1 to TRBJ2-2; no clear D gene. This TCR derives from an adult in good health. In DNA, the CDR3 is TGCGCCAGCAAGGTGCAGAACACCGGGGAGCTGTTTTTT. Translated, it gives CASKVQNTGELFF.